The clone carrying this T cell receptor beta chain was observed a few times. The antigen is undetermined. The data are from a study of blood T cells in healthy people across ages. The study's findings and limits: Older individuals had lower TCR beta diversity per million T cells (the decline was roughly linear). Total diversity from one million sequenced T cells was likely underestimated.

For the second PCR, which ran for 7 to 11 cycles, a sample-barcoded 5' primer and a J-beta primer mix were used. TCRdb re-derived calls from the 5' RACE reads in MiXCR, one entry per CDR3 protein. The sample lists 1.5 million or so distinct CDR3 sequences; under 55% were seen once. The V and J ends lost 2 bases and 5 bases respectively, with 15 bases between them. This CDR3 contains 15 residues. Germline loops: CDR1 SNHLY, CDR2 FYNNEI. Samples each had at least 5.5 micrograms of total RNA extracted. The sequence was collected from a woman in her late teens or twenties in good health. The gene calls are TRBV2 and TRBJ2-5; tentative D call: TRBD1 (5 bases). The sequenced sample consisted of blood. CDR3 region: CASSELKGFSETQYF. As DNA, the CDR3 is TGTGCCAGCAGTGAACTAAAGGGGTTTAGCGAGACCCAGTACTTC.